What follows is one T cell receptor (beta chain) and its context. This sample stems from a study of blood T cell repertoires in COVID-19. Original processing methods: How many nucleated cells were present was estimated from reference gene primer amplification. Data came from immunoSEQ multiplex PCR; TCRdb stores just in-frame clones and leaves some out. D and trimming were read from the DNA, whereas the V and J calls and clone size are those reported in that table. The data show about 300,000 clones, with nearly 90% seen just once and 1.8% held by the top ten. The germline V gene has CDR1 MDHEN and CDR2 SYDVKM. This CDR3 region has 18 residues. The J segment lost 5 bases and the V segment lost 2 bases, leaving 14 bases of the junction unmatched.

The chain is built from TRBV28 and TRBJ1-3, with TRBD1 matching 8 bases. The TCR comes from a young woman with COVID-19, enrolled during active disease. The source material was peripheral blood. The CDR3 DNA reads as TGTGCCAGCAGTTTAAAGGGCAGGGGGCGCCTCCTTCGAAACACCATATATTTT. Encoded protein: CASSLKGRGRLLRNTIYF.